Each of the 8 T cell receptor beta chains below was sequenced from the same sample in a study of T-cell reconstitution after alpha-beta-depleted transplantation in children. Unique molecular identifiers were incorporated during preparation of the TCRbeta library. Via MiXCR, TCRdb re-called the PCR reads, giving one row per CDR3 protein. The data hold 200,000 to 250,000 distinct CDR3 sequences, with roughly 23% observed a single time. The source was PBMCs, collected before TCRalphabeta/CD19-depleted stem cell transplant. The receptors derive from a girl aged 2 to 10 with Fanconi anemia, due to receive a stem cell transplant.

The rearrangement joins TRBV12-3 or TRBV12-4 to TRBJ2-7; a possible D gene is TRBD2 (5 bases). This CDR3 contains 13 residues. V was trimmed by 3 bases and J by 6 bases, leaving 12 bases between them. This CDR3 is CASSFGLAAEQYF. CDR3 in DNA: TGTGCCAGCAGTTTCGGACTGGCGGCCGAGCAGTACTTC.

This clonotype was picked up many times. The chain employs TRBV10-3 and TRBJ1-1; 8 nucleotides agree with TRBD1. Germline CDR1 ENHRY, CDR2 SYGVKD. The J segment lost 4 bases and the V segment lost 8 bases, leaving 12 bases of the junction unmatched. The CDR3 has 15 amino acids. The CDR3 DNA is TGTGCCATCCTCCCTGACAGGGGTGGTTTCACTGAAGCTTTCTTT. Its translation: CAILPDRGGFTEAFF.

This clonotype was seen at least ten times. The V and J genes are TRBV7-2 and TRBJ2-7; a possible D gene is TRBD2 (5 bases). The germline V gene encodes CDR1 SGHTA and CDR2 FQGNSA. V was clipped by 5 bases and J by 2 bases, with 13 bases between them. CDR3 length: 14 amino acids. CDR3 DNA sequence: TGTGCCAGCAGCGACGACTACGTTACCTACGAGCAGTACTTC. Protein: CASSDDYVTYEQYF.

This clonotype was seen more than once but under ten times. The chain joins TRBV20-1 to TRBJ2-1; D unclear. CDR1 and CDR2 from the germline V gene are DFQATT and SNEGSKA (reference sequence). The length of the CDR3 is 12 residues. With 6 bases removed from V and 7 bases from J, the gap between germline ends came to 13 bases. The CDR3 here is CSAPLGWNEQFF. The CDR3 DNA follows: TGCAGTGCCCCATTGGGGTGGAATGAGCAGTTCTTC.

At least ten counts were recorded for this clonotype. The chain uses TRBV20-1 and TRBJ2-3; 10 nucleotides agree with TRBD2. Germline CDR1 DFQATT, CDR2 SNEGSKA (reference sequence). After removal of 7 bases from V and 4 bases from J, the junction contained 8 bases not matched to a gene. This CDR3 has 14 amino acids. CDR3 nucleotide sequence: TGCAGTGTGAAGCGGGGGGGCCCTGCAGATACGCAGTATTTT. It specifies CSVKRGGPADTQYF.

This clonotype appeared many times. Just one base apart from a much larger clone, this may be a read error. This sequence joins TRBV20-1 and TRBJ2-7, with D uncertain. CDR1 and CDR2 from the germline V gene are DFQATT and SNEGSKA (reference sequence). The V gene lost 2 bases and the J gene lost 5 bases, with 7 bases spanning the gap. This CDR3 contains 11 residues. In DNA, the CDR3 is TGCAGTGCTAGACTAGTCCACGAGCAGTACTTC. Protein product: CSARLVHEQYF.

This clonotype was recorded at least ten times. The genes are TRBV4-2 and TRBJ1-2; 7 nucleotides line up with TRBD1. The CDR3 runs to 13 residues. Germline V CDR1 and CDR2: LGHNA, YNFKEQ. J lost 3 bases, V lost 3 bases, and 1 base had no gene match. This chain's CDR3 is CASSHRGYYGYTF. For the CDR3, the DNA is TGTGCCAGCAGCCACAGGGGGTACTATGGCTACACCTTC.

This clonotype was picked up many times. This chain joins TRBV7-6 and TRBJ2-5, with TRBD2 identical over 13 bases. The CDR3 sequence is 16 residues long. Losses at the gene ends were 5 bases for V and 5 bases for J; bases not matched to a gene: 8. Per the germline V gene, CDR1 is SGHVS and CDR2 is FNYEAQ. CDR3: CASSVRTSGSLETQYF. For the CDR3, the DNA is TGTGCCAGCAGCGTTAGGACTAGCGGGAGTCTGGAGACCCAGTACTTC.